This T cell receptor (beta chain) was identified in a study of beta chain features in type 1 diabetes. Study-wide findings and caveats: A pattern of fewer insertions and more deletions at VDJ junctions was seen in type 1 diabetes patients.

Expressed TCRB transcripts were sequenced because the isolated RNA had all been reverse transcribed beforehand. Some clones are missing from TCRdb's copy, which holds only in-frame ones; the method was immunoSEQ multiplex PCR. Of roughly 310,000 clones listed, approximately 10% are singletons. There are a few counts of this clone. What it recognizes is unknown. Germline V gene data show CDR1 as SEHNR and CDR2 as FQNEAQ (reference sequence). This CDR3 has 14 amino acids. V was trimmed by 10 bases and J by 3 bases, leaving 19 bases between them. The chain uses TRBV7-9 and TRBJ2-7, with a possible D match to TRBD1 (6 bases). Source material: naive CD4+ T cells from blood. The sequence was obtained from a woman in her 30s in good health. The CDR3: CATTTLQQGYEQYF. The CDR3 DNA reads TGTGCCACTACGACATTACAACAGGGCTACGAGCAGTACTTC.